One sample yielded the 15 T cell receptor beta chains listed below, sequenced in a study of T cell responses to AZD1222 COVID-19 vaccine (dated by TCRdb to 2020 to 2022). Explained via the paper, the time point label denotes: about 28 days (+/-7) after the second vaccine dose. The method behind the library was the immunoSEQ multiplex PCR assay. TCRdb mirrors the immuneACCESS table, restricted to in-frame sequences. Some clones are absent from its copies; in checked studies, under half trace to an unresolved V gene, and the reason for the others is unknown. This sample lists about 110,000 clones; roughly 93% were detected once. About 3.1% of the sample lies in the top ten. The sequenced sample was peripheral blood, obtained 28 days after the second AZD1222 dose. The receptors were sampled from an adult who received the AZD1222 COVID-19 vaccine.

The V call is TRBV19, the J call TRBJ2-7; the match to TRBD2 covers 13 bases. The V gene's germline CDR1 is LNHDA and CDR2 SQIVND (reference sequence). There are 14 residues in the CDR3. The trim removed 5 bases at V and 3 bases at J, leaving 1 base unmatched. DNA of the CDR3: TGTGCCAGTAGTGGGACTAGCGGGGTCTACGAGCAGTACTTC. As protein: CASSGTSGVYEQYF.

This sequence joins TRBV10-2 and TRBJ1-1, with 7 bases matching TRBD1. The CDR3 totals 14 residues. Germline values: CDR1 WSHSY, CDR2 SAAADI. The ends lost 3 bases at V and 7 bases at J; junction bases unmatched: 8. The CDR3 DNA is TGCGCCAGCAGTGAACCGGGACAGCCCAATGAAGCTTTCTTT. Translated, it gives CASSEPGQPNEAFF.

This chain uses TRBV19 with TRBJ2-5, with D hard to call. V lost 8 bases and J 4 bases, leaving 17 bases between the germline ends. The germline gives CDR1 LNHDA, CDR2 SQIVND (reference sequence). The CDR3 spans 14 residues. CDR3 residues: CASRTSGYGETQYF. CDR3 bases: TGTGCCAGTCGCACCTCCGGGTATGGAGAGACCCAGTACTTC. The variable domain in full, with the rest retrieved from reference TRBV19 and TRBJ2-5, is DGGITQSPKYLFRKEGQNVTLSCEQNLNHDAMYWYRQDPGQGLRLIYYSQIVNDFQKGDIAEGYSVSREKKESFPLTVTSAQKNPTAFYLCASRTSGYGETQYFGPGTRLLVL.

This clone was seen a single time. CDR3 protein: CASSQKTETQYF. In DNA form, the CDR3 reads TGTGCCAGCAGCCAAAAAACGGAGACCCAGTACTTC. This chain links TRBV14 with TRBJ2-5; D is undetermined. Per germline, CDR1 SGHDN and CDR2 FVKESK. V dropped 2 bases and J dropped 5 bases, with 6 bases sitting between them. The CDR3 consists of 12 residues.

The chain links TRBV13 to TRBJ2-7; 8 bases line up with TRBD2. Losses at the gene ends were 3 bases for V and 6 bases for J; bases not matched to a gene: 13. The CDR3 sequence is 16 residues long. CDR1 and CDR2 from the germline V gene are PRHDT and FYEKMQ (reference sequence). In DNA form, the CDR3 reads TGTGCCAGCAGCTTGGCGGGGTCGGGAGGGAATGGCGAGCAGTACTTC. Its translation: CASSLAGSGGNGEQYF.

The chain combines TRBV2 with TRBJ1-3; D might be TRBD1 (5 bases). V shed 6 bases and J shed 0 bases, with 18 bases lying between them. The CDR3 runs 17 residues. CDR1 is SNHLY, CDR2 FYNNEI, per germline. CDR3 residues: CASSGPPGVLSGNTIYF. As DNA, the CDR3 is TGTGCCAGCAGCGGGCCTCCGGGGGTCCTCTCTGGAAACACCATATATTTT. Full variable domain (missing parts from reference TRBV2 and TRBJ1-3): EPEVTQTPSHQVTQMGQEVILRCVPISNHLYFYWYRQILGQKVEFLVSFYNNEISEKSEIFDDQFSVERPDGSNFTLKIRSTKLEDSAMYFCASSGPPGVLSGNTIYFGEGSWLTVV.

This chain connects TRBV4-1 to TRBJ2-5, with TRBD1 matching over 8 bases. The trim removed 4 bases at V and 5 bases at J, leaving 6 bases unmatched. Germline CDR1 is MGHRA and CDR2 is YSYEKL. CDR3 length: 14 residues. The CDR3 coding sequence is TGCGCCAGCAGCCCAAGAAGACAGGGGGAGACCCAGTACTTC. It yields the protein CASSPRRQGETQYF.

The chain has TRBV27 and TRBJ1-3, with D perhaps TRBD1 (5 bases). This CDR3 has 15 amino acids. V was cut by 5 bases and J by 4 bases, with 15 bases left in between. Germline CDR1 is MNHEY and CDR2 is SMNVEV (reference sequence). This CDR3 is CASSPAPDTGNTIYF. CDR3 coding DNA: TGTGCCAGCAGTCCCGCCCCGGACACCGGAAACACCATATATTTT.

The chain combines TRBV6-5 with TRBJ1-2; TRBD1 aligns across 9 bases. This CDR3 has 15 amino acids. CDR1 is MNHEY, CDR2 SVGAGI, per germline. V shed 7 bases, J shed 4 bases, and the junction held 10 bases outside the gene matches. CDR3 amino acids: CASTSRQGVSYGYTF. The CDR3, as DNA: TGTGCCAGCACCTCACGACAGGGGGTTTCCTATGGCTACACCTTC.

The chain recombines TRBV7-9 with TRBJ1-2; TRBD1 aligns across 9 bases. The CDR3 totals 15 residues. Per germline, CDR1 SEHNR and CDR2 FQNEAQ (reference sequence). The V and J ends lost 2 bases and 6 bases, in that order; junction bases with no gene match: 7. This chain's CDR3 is CASSLWDREVHGYTF. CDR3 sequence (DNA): TGTGCCAGCAGCTTATGGGACAGGGAGGTCCATGGCTACACCTTC.

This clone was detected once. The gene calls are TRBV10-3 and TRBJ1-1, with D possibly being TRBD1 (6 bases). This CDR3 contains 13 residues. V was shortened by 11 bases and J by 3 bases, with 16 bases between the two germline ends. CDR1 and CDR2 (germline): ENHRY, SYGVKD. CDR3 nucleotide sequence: TGTGCCTCAGGGGAGGGGTATGACACTGAAGCTTTCTTT. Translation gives CASGEGYDTEAFF.

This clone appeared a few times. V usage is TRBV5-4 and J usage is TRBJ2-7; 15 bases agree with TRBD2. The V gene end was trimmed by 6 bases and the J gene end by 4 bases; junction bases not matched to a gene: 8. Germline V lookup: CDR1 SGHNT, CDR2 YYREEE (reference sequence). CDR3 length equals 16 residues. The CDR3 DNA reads TGTGCCAGCACCCCGGGACTAGCGGGGGGATTATACGAGCAGTACTTC. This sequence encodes CASTPGLAGGLYEQYF.

The CDR3, as DNA: TGTGCCAGCAGGACTACAGAAGTCTACGAGCAGTACTTC. It codes for CASRTTEVYEQYF. The genes are TRBV6-6 and TRBJ2-7; D possibly corresponds to TRBD2 (5 bases). Trimming cost V 6 bases and J 3 bases, with 12 bases left between them. This CDR3 has 13 amino acids. The germline CDR1 and CDR2 sequences are MNHNY and SVGAGI (reference sequence).

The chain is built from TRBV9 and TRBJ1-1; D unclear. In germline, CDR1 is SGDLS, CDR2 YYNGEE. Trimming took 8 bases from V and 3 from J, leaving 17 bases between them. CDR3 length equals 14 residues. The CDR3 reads CASQDPAGDTEAFF. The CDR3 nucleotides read TGTGCCAGTCAGGACCCTGCTGGGGACACTGAAGCTTTCTTT.

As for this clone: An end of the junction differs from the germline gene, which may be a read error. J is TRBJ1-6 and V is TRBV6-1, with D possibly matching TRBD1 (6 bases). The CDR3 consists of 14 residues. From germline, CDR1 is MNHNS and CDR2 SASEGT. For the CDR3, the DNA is TGTGCCAGCCGTGACCGGGACAAGGATTCACCCCTCCACTTT. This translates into CASRDRDKDSPLHF.